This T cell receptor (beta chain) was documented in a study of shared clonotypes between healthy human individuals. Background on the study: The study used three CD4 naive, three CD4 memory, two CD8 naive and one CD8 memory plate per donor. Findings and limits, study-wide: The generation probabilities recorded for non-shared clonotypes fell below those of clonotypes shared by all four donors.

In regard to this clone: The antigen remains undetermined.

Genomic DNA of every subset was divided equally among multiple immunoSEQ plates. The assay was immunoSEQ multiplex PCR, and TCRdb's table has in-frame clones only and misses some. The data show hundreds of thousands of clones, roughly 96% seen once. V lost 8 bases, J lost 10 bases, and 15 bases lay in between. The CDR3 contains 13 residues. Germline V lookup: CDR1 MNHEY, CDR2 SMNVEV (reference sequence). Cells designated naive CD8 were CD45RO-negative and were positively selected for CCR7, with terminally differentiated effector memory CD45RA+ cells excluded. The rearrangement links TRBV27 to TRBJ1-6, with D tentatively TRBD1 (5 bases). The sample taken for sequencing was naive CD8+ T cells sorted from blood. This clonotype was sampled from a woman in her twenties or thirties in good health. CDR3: CASGGGARSPLHF. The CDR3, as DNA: TGTGCCAGCGGGGGGGGAGCTAGGTCACCCCTCCACTTT.